This entry describes one T cell receptor (beta chain). There is no known antigen for this receptor. No much larger clone exists at a distance of one base, and base qualities are not known. Looking up the germline V gene yields CDR1 SQVTM and CDR2 ANQGSEA. Ends trimmed: V by 7 bases, J by 0 bases; bases unmatched to a gene: 8. The CDR3 covers 17 residues, taking in both the cysteine and the phenylalanine. Only the CDR3 region is kept as DNA, spanning 51 bases read in frame from base 1. Donors were healthy HIV-negative adults with no recently reported acute infections or vaccinations. Only Caucasian adults living in Nashville, Tennessee, USA were represented among the donors. CD4+ T cells were enriched by magnetic negative selection, after which naive cells were positively selected on CD45RA and the negative fraction was taken as the memory subset. Blood was obtained by leukapheresis, after which PBMCs were separated by Ficoll-Histopaque density gradient centrifugation and cryopreserved in liquid nitrogen vapor phase. Analytical flow cytometry was used to check the purity and quantity of each magnetically sorted T cell population. Genomic DNA was isolated from every sorted fraction and measured by UV absorbance on a Nanodrop 2000c.

Using the deep immunoSEQ assay, TCR CDR3 regions were amplified from genomic DNA by multiplex PCR. Extracted genomic DNA from each cell subset was spread evenly across all wells of several immunoSEQ 96-well plates, with each plate serving as a replicate. Each replicate PCR for sorted subsets received about 210 ng genomic DNA, equal to some 32,000 T cell genomes. Purified libraries were measured with a Qubit 3.0 fluorometer, size-checked on a Bioanalyzer 2100, and measured again with the KAPA Library Quantification kit. Each immunoSEQ 96-well plate was sequenced on its own single-read 150-cycle Illumina NextSeq 550 flow cell. In the authors' own workflow: Because the immunoSEQ output included only junctional sequences and no quality scores, the filtering could not be the same as the filtering used for full-length reads. Sequences were annotated with PyIR, a Python wrapper for IgBLAST v1.9, using IMGT germline references to assign V/J genes and CDR3. Reads with weak V/J assignments (E-value above 1e-6), missing CDR3, stop codons, out-of-frame junctions, or ambiguous translated residues were removed. V3J clonotypes were defined by identical inferred V gene, J gene, and CDR3 amino acid sequence. Percentage overlap between repertoires was calculated by dividing the number of shared unique clonotypes by the size of the smaller repertoire. Richness of each repertoire was evaluated using RTK rarefaction, the Chao1 estimator, and Recon v2.1 estimates of unobserved clonotypes. Generation probabilities for all TCRbeta clonotypes obtained by the gDNA method from four donors were computed using OLGA. TCRdb holds this immuneACCESS table with in-frame rearrangements only. Some clones are missing; in checked studies, unresolved V genes explain under half, and the rest has no known cause. The V and J calls and the clone size are those of that table, but D and trimming were determined from the DNA. The sample has roughly 2,500,000 clones on record, over 85% of them singletons. The ten largest clonotypes hold about 0.38% of the sample.

The sample comes from a study of shared clonotypes between healthy human individuals (dated by TCRdb to about 2020). At the level of the whole study: The cohort comprised two women and a few men aged 18 to 49 years. For each donor, CD4 naive and CD4 memory were each run on three plates, CD8 naive on two plates, and CD8 memory on one plate. The study deeply sequenced blood TCR repertoires of several healthy adults to estimate repertoire size and the extent of clonotype sharing between individuals. To increase sequencing depth and limit assay-specific biases, TCR repertoire library preparation and sequencing were carried out by different laboratories using diverse techniques. Each donor's leukapheresis produced roughly between roughly 0.85 and 9.5 billion PBMCs.

The paper as a whole reports these results and caveats: Even with the large sequencing depth, rarefaction of the sorted-subset datasets indicated that sequencing was incomplete. Sampling was restricted to blood, and TCR repertoires in tissues likely differ from the TCR repertoires found in blood. Clonotypes shared by all four sorted-subset donors showed higher generation probabilities than non-shared clonotypes. Sharing across several donors was observed for around 4.8% of naive CD4, around 3.5% of naive CD8, 2% to 2.5% of memory CD4, and 0.4% of memory CD8 clonotypes. The small number of donors limited the genetic and exposure-history diversity represented. Naive subsets generally had larger estimated clonotype richness than memory subsets. Based on pairwise subsampling, the degree of clonotype sharing among donors was expected to be affected by sequencing depth.

The chain is assembled from TRBV29-1 and TRBJ2-1; the junction holds 14 bases that match TRBD2. The sequenced sample was naive CD4+ T cells from PBMCs. Per the publication, the cell subset or site label means: CD45RA+ positively selected. The TCR comes from a man aged 18 to 29 in good health. Some clones in this sample may be carry-over from other donors' samples. The nucleotide sequence is given as TGCAGCGCCGGGACTAGCGGGAGTAGGATCTCCTACAATGAGCAGTTCTTC. This encodes CSAGTSGSRISYNEQFF.